One and the same sample provided the 16 T cell receptor beta chains below, sequenced in a study of tumor-infiltrating lymphocytes in localized non-small cell lung cancer. TCRdb keeps only in-frame clones here, not all; method: immunoSEQ multiplex PCR. The sample yields about 15,000 clones, about 70% seen once. The material sequenced was lung tumor tissue. The receptors come from a human donor with non-small cell lung cancer.

The chain recombines TRBV18 with TRBJ2-7; D gene uncertain. V gave up 4 bases and J gave up 0 bases, with 4 bases separating them. CDR3 length equals 12 residues. CDR1 and CDR2 from the germline V gene are KGHSH and LQKENI. As DNA, the CDR3 is TGTGCCAGCTCACGATCCTCCTACGAGCAGTACTTC. This codes for CASSRSSYEQYF.

This chain uses TRBV9 with TRBJ1-6; 8 bases fit TRBD1. The CDR3 contains 17 residues. Germline CDR1 SGDLS, CDR2 YYNGEE. J gave up 7 bases and V 0 bases, and 9 bases lay outside the gene matches. The CDR3 DNA sequence: TGTGCCAGCAGCGTAGTAATGGACAGGGCCCCGAATTCACCCCTCCACTTT. Translating it yields CASSVVMDRAPNSPLHF.

V usage is TRBV27 and J usage is TRBJ2-7, with 14 bases matching TRBD2. The CDR3 consists of 17 residues. After removal of 6 bases from V and 6 bases from J, the junction contained 13 bases not matched to a gene. CDR1 and CDR2 from the germline V gene are MNHEY and SMNVEV (reference sequence). The CDR3 loop is CASSLWPGLAGVSEQYF. The CDR3, as DNA: TGTGCCAGCAGCCTTTGGCCGGGACTAGCGGGAGTAAGCGAGCAGTACTTC.

This sequence joins TRBV7-8 and TRBJ1-3; D uncertain. Germline assignment: CDR1 SGHVS and CDR2 FQNEAQ. CDR3 length equals 14 residues. Trimming removed 2 bases from V and 2 bases from J, with 7 bases in between. The CDR3 DNA follows: TGTGCCAGCAGCTTACCGAACGCTGGAAACACCATATATTTT. As protein: CASSLPNAGNTIYF. The whole variable domain, remainder taken from reference TRBV7-8 and TRBJ1-3, is GAGVSQSPRYKVAKRGQDVALRCDPISGHVSLFWYQQALGQGPEFLTYFQNEAQLDKSGLPSDRFFAERPEGSVSTLKIQRTQQEDSAVYLCASSLPNAGNTIYFGEGSWLTVV.

This clone showed up just a few times. The chain combines TRBV30 with TRBJ2-1, with 7 bases aligning to TRBD2. The germline V gene encodes CDR1 GTSNPN and CDR2 SVGIG (reference sequence). The CDR3 covers 16 residues. V trimming: 0 bases; J trimming: 0 bases; junction bases outside the gene matches: 5. This chain's CDR3 is CAWSVLASSSYNEQFF. CDR3 sequence (DNA): TGTGCCTGGAGTGTACTAGCGTCGAGCTCCTACAATGAGCAGTTCTTC.

The CDR3: CASSAQGDQPQHF. In DNA form, the CDR3 reads TGTGCCAGCAGCGCACAGGGAGATCAGCCCCAGCATTTT. The chain has TRBV7-9 and TRBJ1-5; weak D call: TRBD1 (6 bases). The CDR3 length is 13 residues. With 5 bases removed from V and 5 bases from J, the gap between germline ends came to 10 bases. Looked up from germline, CDR1 is SEHNR and CDR2 is FQNEAQ (reference sequence). Full variable domain (missing parts from reference TRBV7-9 and TRBJ1-5): DTGVSQNPRHKITKRGQNVTFRCDPISEHNRLYWYRQTLGQGPEFLTYFQNEAQLEKSRLLSDRFSAERPKGSFSTLEIQRTEQGDSAMYLCASSAQGDQPQHFGDGTRLSIL.

This clone has only a few counts. The chain employs TRBV30 and TRBJ1-2, with D tentatively TRBD1 (5 bases). The CDR3 extends over 14 amino acids. Germline assignment: CDR1 GTSNPN and CDR2 SVGIG (reference sequence). The germline V and J ends were trimmed by 2 bases and 4 bases, with 14 bases remaining between them. The CDR3 DNA sequence: TGTGCCTGGAGTAGCAACGGCAGGGCCTATGGCTACACCTTC. As protein: CAWSSNGRAYGYTF. Combining the CDR3 with reference TRBV30 and TRBJ1-2 gives the whole variable domain SQTIHQWPATLVQPVGSPLSLECTVEGTSNPNLYWYRQAAGRGLQLLFYSVGIGQISSEVPQNLSASRPQDRQFILSSKKLLLSDSGFYLCAWSSNGRAYGYTFGSGTRLTVV.

This clone appeared a single time. The rearrangement joins TRBV18 to TRBJ2-5; D not resolved. The CDR3 covers 11 residues. Trimming took off 3 bases at V and 1 base at J, with 0 bases between the two ends. The V gene's germline CDR1 is KGHSH and CDR2 LQKENI. This CDR3 reads CASSPQETQYF. The CDR3 nucleotides are TGTGCCAGCTCACCCCAAGAGACCCAGTACTTC.

This clone occurred once. The chain links TRBV11-3 to TRBJ1-1; D is ambiguous. This CDR3 spans 13 amino acids. Germline assignment: CDR1 SGHNT and CDR2 YENEEA. V was clipped by 3 bases and J by 0 bases, with 5 bases between them. This chain's CDR3 is CASSFIMNTEAFF. The CDR3 coding sequence is TGTGCCAGCAGCTTTATCATGAACACTGAAGCTTTCTTT.

The chain recombines TRBV6-5 with TRBJ1-3; TRBD1 agrees at 7 bases. Looked up from germline, CDR1 is MNHEY and CDR2 is SVGAGI. The trim removed 0 bases at V and 2 bases at J, leaving 4 bases unmatched. This CDR3 is 16 amino acids long. This chain's CDR3 is CASSYSGRGTGNTIYF. The CDR3 nucleotides read TGTGCCAGCAGTTACTCTGGCAGGGGGACTGGAAACACCATATATTTT.

This clone was seen a handful of times. The CDR3 coding sequence is TGCGCCAGCAGTGAGTCCCGGGTTAATAATTCACCCCTCCACTTT. It translates to CASSESRVNNSPLHF. The rearrangement links TRBV10-2 to TRBJ1-6; D remains unclear. The CDR3 extends over 15 amino acids. V shed 0 bases and J shed 5 bases, with 8 bases lying between them. Germline CDR1 and CDR2: WSHSY and SAAADI.

The J gene is TRBJ1-5, the V gene TRBV9; 11 bases align to TRBD1. CDR3 length equals 16 residues. V was pared by 4 bases and J by 7 bases, with 10 bases of the junction left unmatched. The germline V gene has CDR1 SGDLS and CDR2 YYNGEE. CDR3 sequence reads: CASSTGGGQGEQPQHF. The CDR3 nucleotides are TGTGCCAGCAGCACCGGGGGGGGACAGGGGGAACAGCCCCAGCATTTT.

The chain employs TRBV5-1 and TRBJ2-7; 8 bases are shared with TRBD1. The CDR3 totals 15 residues. J lost 0 bases, V lost 0 bases, and 2 bases had no gene match. The germline gives CDR1 SGHRS, CDR2 YFSETQ. The CDR3 protein is CASSLGQGASYEQYF. CDR3 in DNA: TGCGCCAGCAGCTTGGGGCAGGGGGCCTCCTACGAGCAGTACTTC.

The rearrangement links TRBV19 to TRBJ1-1; tentative D call: TRBD1 (6 bases). The CDR3 spans 12 residues. The germline V and J ends were trimmed by 6 bases and 5 bases, with 10 bases remaining between them. Germline V CDR1 and CDR2: LNHDA, SQIVND (reference sequence). The CDR3 loop reads CASSGQLTEAFF. CDR3 nucleotides: TGTGCCAGTAGCGGACAGCTAACTGAAGCTTTCTTT.

This clone has only a few counts. This chain joins TRBV2 and TRBJ1-5; unclear D gene. The CDR3 runs to 15 residues. Germline CDR1 and CDR2: SNHLY and FYNNEI. With 4 bases removed from V and 0 bases from J, the gap between germline ends came to 10 bases. For the CDR3, the DNA is TGTGCCAGCAGTGTCGAAGGTTATAGCAATCAGCCCCAGCATTTT. Its translation: CASSVEGYSNQPQHF.

The V gene is TRBV5-1, the J gene TRBJ1-1; D is unclear. This CDR3 region has 14 residues. Germline lookup yields CDR1 SGHRS and CDR2 YFSETQ. Trimming took off 2 bases at V and 0 bases at J, with 8 bases between the two ends. The DNA for the CDR3 is TGCGCCAGCAGCTTTGGGAAGGTGAACACTGAAGCTTTCTTT. Its protein is CASSFGKVNTEAFF.